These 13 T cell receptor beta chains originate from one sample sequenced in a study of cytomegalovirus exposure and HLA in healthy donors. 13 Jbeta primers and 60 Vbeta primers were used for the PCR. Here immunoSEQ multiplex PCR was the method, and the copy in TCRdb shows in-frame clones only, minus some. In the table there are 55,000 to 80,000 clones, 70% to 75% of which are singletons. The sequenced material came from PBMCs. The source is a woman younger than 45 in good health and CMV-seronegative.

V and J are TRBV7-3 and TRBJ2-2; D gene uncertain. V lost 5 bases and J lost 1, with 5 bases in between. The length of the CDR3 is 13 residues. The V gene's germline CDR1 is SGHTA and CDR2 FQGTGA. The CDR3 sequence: CASSAGNTGELFF. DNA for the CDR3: TGTGCCAGCAGCGCCGGGAACACCGGGGAGCTGTTTTTT.

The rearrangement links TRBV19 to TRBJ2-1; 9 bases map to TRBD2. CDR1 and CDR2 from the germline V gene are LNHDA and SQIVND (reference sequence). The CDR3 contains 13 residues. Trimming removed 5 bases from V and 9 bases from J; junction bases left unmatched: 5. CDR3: CASSLSGRSEQFF. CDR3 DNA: TGTGCCAGTAGTCTGAGCGGGAGGAGTGAGCAGTTCTTC. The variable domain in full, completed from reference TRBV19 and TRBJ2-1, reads DGGITQSPKYLFRKEGQNVTLSCEQNLNHDAMYWYRQDPGQGLRLIYYSQIVNDFQKGDIAEGYSVSREKKESFPLTVTSAQKNPTAFYLCASSLSGRSEQFFGPGTRLTVL.

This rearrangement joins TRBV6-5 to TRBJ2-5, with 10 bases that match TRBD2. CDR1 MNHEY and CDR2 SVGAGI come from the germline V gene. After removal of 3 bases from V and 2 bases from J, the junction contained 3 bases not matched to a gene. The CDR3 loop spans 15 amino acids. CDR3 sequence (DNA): TGTGCCAGCAGTTATATAGCGGGAGGACAAGAGACCCAGTACTTC. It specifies CASSYIAGGQETQYF.

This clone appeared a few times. CDR3 coding DNA: TGTGCCAGCAGACTAGATCGACAGGCCTGGGTAGCTTTCTTT. Translating it yields CASRLDRQAWVAFF. The chain recombines TRBV28 with TRBJ1-1; the D gene is possibly TRBD1 (6 bases). The CDR3 runs 14 residues. CDR1 and CDR2 from the germline V gene are MDHEN and SYDVKM. Trimming took 6 bases from V and 10 from J, leaving 21 bases between them.

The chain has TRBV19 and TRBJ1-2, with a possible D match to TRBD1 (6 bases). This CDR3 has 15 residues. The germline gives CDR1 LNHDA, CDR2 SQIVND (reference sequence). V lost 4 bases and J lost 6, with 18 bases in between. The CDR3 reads CASSKPWAGDDGYTF. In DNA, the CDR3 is TGTGCCAGTAGTAAACCCTGGGCAGGGGACGATGGCTACACCTTC.

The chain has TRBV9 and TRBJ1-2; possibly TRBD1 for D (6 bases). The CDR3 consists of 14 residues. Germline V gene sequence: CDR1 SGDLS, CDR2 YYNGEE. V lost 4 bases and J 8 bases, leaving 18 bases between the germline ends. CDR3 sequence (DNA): TGTGCCAGCAGCCCCTGGTCAGGGGCCGAAGGCTACACCTTC. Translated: CASSPWSGAEGYTF.

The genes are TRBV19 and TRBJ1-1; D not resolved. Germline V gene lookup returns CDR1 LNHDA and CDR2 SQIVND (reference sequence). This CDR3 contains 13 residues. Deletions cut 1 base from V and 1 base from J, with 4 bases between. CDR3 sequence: CASSIARNTEAFF. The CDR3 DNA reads TGTGCCAGTAGTATAGCCCGGAACACTGAAGCTTTCTTT.

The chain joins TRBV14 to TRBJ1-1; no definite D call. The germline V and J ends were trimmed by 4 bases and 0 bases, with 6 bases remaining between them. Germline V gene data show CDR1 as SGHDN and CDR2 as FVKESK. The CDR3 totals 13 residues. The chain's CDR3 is CASSLSMNTEAFF. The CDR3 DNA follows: TGTGCCAGCAGCCTCAGTATGAACACTGAAGCTTTCTTT.

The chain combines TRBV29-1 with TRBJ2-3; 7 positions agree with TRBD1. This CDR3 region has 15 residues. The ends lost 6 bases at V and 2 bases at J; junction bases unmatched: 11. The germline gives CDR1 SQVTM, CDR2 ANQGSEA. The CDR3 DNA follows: TGCAGCGTCCGTCAGGGGACAGTATTCACAGATACGCAGTATTTT. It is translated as CSVRQGTVFTDTQYF.

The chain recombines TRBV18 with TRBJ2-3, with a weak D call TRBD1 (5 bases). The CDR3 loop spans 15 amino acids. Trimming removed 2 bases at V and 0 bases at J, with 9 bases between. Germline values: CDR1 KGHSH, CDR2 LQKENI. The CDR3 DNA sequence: TGTGCCAGCTCACCATCAGGACAAAGCACAGATACGCAGTATTTT. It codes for CASSPSGQSTDTQYF.

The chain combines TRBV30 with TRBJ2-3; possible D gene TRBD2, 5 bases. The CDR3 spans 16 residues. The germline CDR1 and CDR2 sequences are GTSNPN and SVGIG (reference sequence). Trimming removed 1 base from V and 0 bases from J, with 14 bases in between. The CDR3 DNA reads TGTGCCTGGAGTGCTAAACTAGGAAAAAGCACAGATACGCAGTATTTT. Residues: CAWSAKLGKSTDTQYF.

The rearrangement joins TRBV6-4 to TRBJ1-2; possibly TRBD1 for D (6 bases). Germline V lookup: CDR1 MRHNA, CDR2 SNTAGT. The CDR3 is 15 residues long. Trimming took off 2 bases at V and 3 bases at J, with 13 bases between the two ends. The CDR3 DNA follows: TGTGCCAGCAGTGACCGATCAGGGGCGGACTATGGCTACACCTTC. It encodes CASSDRSGADYGYTF.

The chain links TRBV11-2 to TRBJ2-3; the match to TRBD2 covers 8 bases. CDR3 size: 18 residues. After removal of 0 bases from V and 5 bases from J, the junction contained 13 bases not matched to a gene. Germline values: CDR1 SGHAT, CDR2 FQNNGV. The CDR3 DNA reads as TGTGCCAGCAGCTTAGATCAAGATACGGGAGGGCGGGGAGATACGCAGTATTTT. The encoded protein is CASSLDQDTGGRGDTQYF.